This entry describes one TCR beta chain. Both TCR beta VDJ combination and CDR3 sequence profiling were carried out. Genomic DNA was the template for this profiling. MiXCR, run by TCRdb on the reads, gives a single entry per CDR3 protein. The profile shows around 200,000 distinct CDR3 sequences, over 60% of them singletons. This record belongs to a study of CD8+CD57+ T cells in acquired aplastic anemia. Study at large: On average, healthy donors gave 9 million to 11 million reads for CD4+ cells.

The CDR3 has 15 amino acids. The germline V gene encodes CDR1 SGDLS and CDR2 YYNGEE. V was clipped by 3 bases and J by 5 bases; unmatched bases: 5. This receptor was taken from a human donor in good health. The chain couples TRBV9 to TRBJ2-1, with 10 positions matching TRBD2. The sequencing sample was made of sorted CD4+, CD8+, or CD8+CD57+ T cells (not recorded which) from PBMCs. Here the CDR3 DNA reads TGTGCCAGCAGCGGAACTAGCGGGGAACACAATGAGCAGTTCTTC. Translated: CASSGTSGEHNEQFF.